This T cell receptor (beta chain) was retrieved from a study of blood T cells in healthy people across ages. The study, taken as a whole, reports: Measured against age, TCR beta diversity per million T cells decreased in a roughly linear manner.

This CDR3 comprises 16 residues. V lost 2 bases, J lost 4 bases, and 8 bases stayed unmatched. Concerning this clonotype: Its specificity is not known.

It was with a sample-barcoded 5' primer and a J-beta primer mix that a second PCR of roughly 7 to 11 cycles was run. TCRdb re-called the 5' RACE reads through MiXCR, storing one row per CDR3 protein. The sample contains some 370,000 distinct CDR3 sequences, more than 45% of which appear only once. This sequence joins TRBV12-3 or TRBV12-4 and TRBJ2-5; 9 bases match TRBD2. The TCR sequence derives from a man in his sixties in good health. Sequenced input: blood. The CDR3 sequence: CASSLQTSGMRETQYF. The CDR3 nucleotides read TGTGCCAGCAGTTTACAGACTAGCGGTATGAGAGAGACCCAGTACTTC.